This TCR beta chain was documented in a study of identical twins. The CDR3 has 15 amino acids. Germline V gene sequence: CDR1 MNHNS, CDR2 SASEGT. V shed 4 bases and J 2 bases; nucleotides not matched to a gene: 3. In this sample, this clonotype turned up many times. TCRdb processed the 5' RACE reads anew with MiXCR; each CDR3 protein has one entry. This sample yields around 140,000 distinct CDR3 sequences, of which around 3.5% are seen a single time; approximately 7.6% belongs to the top ten. The rearrangement joins TRBV6-1 to TRBJ2-3; 10 bases align to TRBD2. The sequence was obtained from a man between 18 and 29 years old in good health. Sample: memory T cells sorted from blood. The CDR3 region has the DNA TGTGCCAGCAGTGGACTAGCGGGTTTCACAGATACGCAGTATTTT. Its protein is CASSGLAGFTDTQYF.